A single sample gave rise to the 19 T cell receptor beta chains below, sequenced in a study of CD8 T cells in ankylosing spondylitis. General study points: For ankylosing spondylitis blood, a TCR beta motif of under ten highly homologous variants appeared characteristic.

TCRdb independently ran MiXCR on the 5' RACE reads; one entry per CDR3 protein. The sample carries over 200,000 distinct CDR3 sequences, 15% to 20% recorded once. The antigens these receptors bind are not known. Sequencing input: blood, either unsorted or a sorted T cell fraction (not recorded which). All receptors come from a male donor with ankylosing spondylitis.

This chain links TRBV29-1 with TRBJ2-5, with D maybe TRBD2 (6 bases). The ends were cut back, 2 bases at V and 0 bases at J, with 10 bases in the middle. This CDR3 is built from 14 residues. Germline V lookup: CDR1 SQVTM, CDR2 ANQGSEA. This CDR3 is CSVELGRYQETQYF. CDR3 nucleotides: TGCAGCGTTGAATTGGGGAGGTACCAAGAGACCCAGTACTTC.

This chain joins TRBV11-2 and TRBJ2-1; 7 bases line up with TRBD2. The trim removed 4 bases at V and 10 bases at J, leaving 1 base unmatched. This CDR3 comprises 11 residues. Germline V gene lookup returns CDR1 SGHAT and CDR2 FQNNGV. This CDR3 is CASSWEGEQFF. The CDR3 region has the DNA TGTGCCAGCAGCTGGGAGGGGGAGCAGTTCTTC.

This clonotype has just a few counts. The V call is TRBV19, the J call TRBJ2-1, with D uncertain. CDR3 length: 14 residues. Germline CDR1 is LNHDA and CDR2 is SQIVND (reference sequence). Trimming took off 8 bases at V and 4 bases at J, with 15 bases between the two ends. CDR3 bases: TGTGCCAGTCGGTACGGCAGTTTGTACAATGAGCAGTTCTTC. Protein product: CASRYGSLYNEQFF.

This clonotype showed up just a few times. The CDR3 nucleotides are TGCGCCAGCAGCCTTCCGATCGAGGGAGGCAATGAGCAGTTCTTC. Translating gives CASSLPIEGGNEQFF. V and J are TRBV5-1 and TRBJ2-1; a possible D gene is TRBD2 (6 bases). Germline V CDR1 and CDR2: SGHRS, YFSETQ. Trimming pared 4 bases from V and 6 bases from J, leaving 17 bases between. The CDR3 extends over 15 amino acids.

A few counts support this clonotype. This chain connects TRBV11-3 to TRBJ2-1; D unresolved. CDR3 length: 15 amino acids. Germline V lookup: CDR1 SGHNT, CDR2 YENEEA. Trimming stripped 5 bases from V and 3 bases from J, with 14 bases between. The chain's CDR3 is CASSPPDKDYNEQFF. DNA for the CDR3: TGTGCCAGCAGCCCTCCTGACAAGGACTACAATGAGCAGTTCTTC.

This sequence joins TRBV12-3 or TRBV12-4 and TRBJ2-5; TRBD1 aligns across 7 bases. With 3 bases clipped from V and 2 bases from J, the junction kept 6 bases outside the gene matches. The CDR3 loop spans 15 amino acids. The CDR3 coding sequence is TGTGCCAGCAGTTTTGATAGGGGGCCACAAGAGACCCAGTACTTC. It yields the protein CASSFDRGPQETQYF.

V and J are TRBV5-1 and TRBJ2-3, with D unresolved. The V gene lost 2 bases and the J gene lost 2 bases, with 15 bases spanning the gap. This CDR3 contains 16 residues. From germline, CDR1 is SGHRS and CDR2 YFSETQ. CDR3 loop: CASSFNRNLATDTQYF. The CDR3 nucleotides read TGCGCCAGCAGCTTCAACCGAAATTTAGCCACAGATACGCAGTATTTT.

This clonotype was detected many times. V gene TRBV7-9 combines with J gene TRBJ2-1, with a possible D match to TRBD2 (5 bases). This CDR3 has 17 amino acids. Trimming removed 6 bases from V and 4 bases from J, with 22 bases in between. Germline V gene data show CDR1 as SEHNR and CDR2 as FQNEAQ (reference sequence). The CDR3 region is CASSYPVWQEDYNEQFF. Written as DNA, the CDR3 is TGTGCCAGCAGTTACCCCGTTTGGCAGGAGGATTACAATGAGCAGTTCTTC.

This clonotype was picked up a small number of times. The rearrangement joins TRBV4-1 to TRBJ2-5; D is undetermined. Trimming removed 3 bases from V and 5 bases from J, with 7 bases in between. CDR3 size: 12 residues. Germline loops: CDR1 MGHRA, CDR2 YSYEKL. The CDR3 reads CASSHPGETQYF. As DNA, the CDR3 is TGCGCCAGCAGCCACCCCGGGGAGACCCAGTACTTC.

V usage is TRBV12-3 or TRBV12-4 and J usage is TRBJ2-3, with D possibly called TRBD1 or TRBD2 (5 bases each). V lost 6 bases and J lost 5, with 18 bases in between. This CDR3 spans 15 amino acids. CDR3 sequence: CASSPRGTQKDTQYF. CDR3 DNA: TGTGCCAGCAGCCCGAGGGGCACACAAAAAGATACGCAGTATTTT.

In its sample, this clonotype was seen many times. V gene TRBV6-4 combines with J gene TRBJ2-1; no clear D gene. The germline CDR1 and CDR2 sequences are MRHNA and SNTAGT. CDR3 length: 13 amino acids. V was trimmed by 6 bases and J by 5 bases, leaving 11 bases between them. The CDR3: CASSSDGHNEQFF. For the CDR3, the DNA is TGTGCCAGCAGCAGCGACGGACACAATGAGCAGTTCTTC.

This clonotype was recorded many times. The V and J genes are TRBV9 and TRBJ1-3; unclear D gene. The CDR3 spans 15 residues. Per the germline V gene, CDR1 is SGDLS and CDR2 is YYNGEE. V was shortened by 3 bases and J by 0 bases, with 10 bases between the two germline ends. CDR3 sequence reads: CASSGTETSGNTIYF. The CDR3, as DNA: TGTGCCAGCAGCGGAACAGAGACCTCTGGAAACACCATATATTTT.

V is TRBV9 and J is TRBJ2-1, with TRBD2 matching over 12 bases. This CDR3 contains 20 residues. V gave up 4 bases and J gave up 3 bases; unmatched junction bases: 17. Germline V gene sequence: CDR1 SGDLS, CDR2 YYNGEE. The DNA for the CDR3 is TGTGCCAGCAGCCCTAGCAGATCTAGCGGGAGGGCCTTCGTCTACAATGAGCAGTTCTTC. It encodes CASSPSRSSGRAFVYNEQFF.

The chain is built from TRBV9 and TRBJ1-1; D not certain. Trimming shortened V by 1 base and J by 0 bases, and 4 bases separated the two germline ends. CDR3 length equals 13 residues. The germline V gene has CDR1 SGDLS and CDR2 YYNGEE. The CDR3 DNA reads TGTGCCAGCAGCGTACTTGTGAACACTGAAGCTTTCTTT. It specifies CASSVLVNTEAFF.

The chain is built from TRBV27 and TRBJ2-7, with D perhaps assigned TRBD1 or TRBD2 (6 bases each). CDR1 and CDR2 from the germline V gene are MNHEY and SMNVEV (reference sequence). V was clipped by 6 bases and J by 3 bases, with 12 bases between them. The CDR3 extends over 13 amino acids. In DNA, the CDR3 is TGTGCCAGCAGAGTCGGAGGGGGCTACGAGCAGTACTTC. Translation: CASRVGGGYEQYF.

This clonotype has at least ten counts. The CDR3, as DNA: TGTGCCAGCAGCTTAGGACTAGCGGGGACCACAGATACGCAGTATTTT. Encoded protein: CASSLGLAGTTDTQYF. This chain joins TRBV7-6 and TRBJ2-3; 11 bases agree with TRBD2. This CDR3 contains 16 residues. Germline V lookup: CDR1 SGHVS, CDR2 FNYEAQ. The trim removed 1 base at V and 2 bases at J, leaving 2 bases unmatched.

The V call is TRBV15, the J call TRBJ1-2; D possibly corresponds to TRBD1 (5 bases). Germline V lookup: CDR1 LNHNV, CDR2 YYDKDF (reference sequence). With 3 bases removed from V and 7 bases from J, the gap between germline ends came to 18 bases. This CDR3 has 15 amino acids. The DNA of the CDR3 is TGTGCCACCAGCAGTGAAACCGGGGGGGTGGTTGGCTACACCTTC. Translating gives CATSSETGGVVGYTF.

The rearrangement uses TRBV4-1 and TRBJ2-2; TRBD2 matches 10 bases. This CDR3 region has 17 residues. Trimming at V came to 0 bases and at J to 4 bases, leaving 5 bases not matched to a gene. Per the germline V gene, CDR1 is MGHRA and CDR2 is YSYEKL. CDR3: CASSQDPSGSLTGELFF. CDR3 sequence (DNA): TGCGCCAGCAGCCAAGATCCTAGCGGGAGCCTCACCGGGGAGCTGTTTTTT.

This clonotype was recorded many times. The chain recombines TRBV24-1 with TRBJ2-2, with no clear D. V dropped 2 bases and J dropped 4 bases, with 13 bases sitting between them. The CDR3 extends over 16 amino acids. CDR1 KGHDR and CDR2 SFDVKD come from the germline V gene. In DNA form, the CDR3 reads TGTGCCACCAGTGATTCCGTTGCCTTATCCACCGGGGAGCTGTTTTTT. Protein product: CATSDSVALSTGELFF.